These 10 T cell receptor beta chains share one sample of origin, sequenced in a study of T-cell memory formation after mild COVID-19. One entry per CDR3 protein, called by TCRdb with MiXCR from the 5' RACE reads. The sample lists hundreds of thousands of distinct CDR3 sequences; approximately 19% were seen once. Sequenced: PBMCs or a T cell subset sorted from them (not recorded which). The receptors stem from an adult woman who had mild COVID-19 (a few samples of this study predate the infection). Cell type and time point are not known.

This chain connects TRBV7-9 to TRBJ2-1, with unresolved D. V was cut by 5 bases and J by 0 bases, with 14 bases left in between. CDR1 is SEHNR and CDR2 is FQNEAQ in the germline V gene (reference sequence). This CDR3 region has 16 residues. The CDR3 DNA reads TGTGCCAGCAGCCCCAGAGTCCTACGCTCCTACAATGAGCAGTTCTTC. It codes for CASSPRVLRSYNEQFF.

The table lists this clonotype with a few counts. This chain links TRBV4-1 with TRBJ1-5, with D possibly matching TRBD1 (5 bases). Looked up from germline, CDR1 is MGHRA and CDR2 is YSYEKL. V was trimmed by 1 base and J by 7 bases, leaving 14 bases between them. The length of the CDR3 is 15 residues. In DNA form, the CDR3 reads TGCGCCAGCAGCCAAGTGTACCTAGGGGACCAGCCCCAGCATTTT. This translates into CASSQVYLGDQPQHF.

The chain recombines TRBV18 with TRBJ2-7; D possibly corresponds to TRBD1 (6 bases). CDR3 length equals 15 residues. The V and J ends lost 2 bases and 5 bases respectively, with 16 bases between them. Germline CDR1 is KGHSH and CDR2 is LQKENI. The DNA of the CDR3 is TGTGCCAGCTCACCAGAAACAGGGTCATACCACGAGCAGTACTTC. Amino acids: CASSPETGSYHEQYF.

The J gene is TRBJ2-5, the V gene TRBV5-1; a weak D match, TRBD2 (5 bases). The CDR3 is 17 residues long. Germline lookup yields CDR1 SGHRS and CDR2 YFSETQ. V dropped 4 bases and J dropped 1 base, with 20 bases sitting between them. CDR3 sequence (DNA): TGCGCCAGCAGCCCCGGGGTTAGCTTGTGGGGCCAAGAGACCCAGTACTTC. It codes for CASSPGVSLWGQETQYF. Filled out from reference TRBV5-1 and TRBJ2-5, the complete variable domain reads KAGVTQTPRYLIKTRGQQVTLSCSPISGHRSVSWYQQTPGQGLQFLFEYFSETQRNKGNFPGRFSGRQFSNSRSEMNVSTLELGDSALYLCASSPGVSLWGQETQYFGPGTRLLVL.

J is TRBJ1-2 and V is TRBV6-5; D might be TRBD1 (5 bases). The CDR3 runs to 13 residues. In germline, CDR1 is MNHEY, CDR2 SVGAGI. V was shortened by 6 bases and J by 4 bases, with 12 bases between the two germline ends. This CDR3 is CASSNQGSYGYTF. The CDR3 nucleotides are TGTGCCAGCAGCAACCAGGGCTCCTATGGCTACACCTTC.

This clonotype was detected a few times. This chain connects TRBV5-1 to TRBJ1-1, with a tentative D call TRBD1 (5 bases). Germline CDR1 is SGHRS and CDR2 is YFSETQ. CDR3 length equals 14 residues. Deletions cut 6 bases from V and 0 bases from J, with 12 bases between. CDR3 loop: CASTPGRLNTEAFF. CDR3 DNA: TGCGCCAGCACCCCGGGACGGTTGAACACTGAAGCTTTCTTT.

CDR3 sequence: CASSPPPGRDTYEQYF. CDR3 coding DNA: TGCGCCAGCAGCCCGCCCCCCGGGAGGGACACCTACGAGCAGTACTTC. The chain joins TRBV5-1 to TRBJ2-7, with 8 bases fitting TRBD2. V gave up 4 bases and J gave up 2 bases; unmatched junction bases: 11. From germline, CDR1 is SGHRS and CDR2 YFSETQ. There are 16 residues in the CDR3.

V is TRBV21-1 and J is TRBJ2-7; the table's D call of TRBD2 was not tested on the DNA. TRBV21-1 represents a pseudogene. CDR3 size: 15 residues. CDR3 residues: CASSPGGGMLYEQYV. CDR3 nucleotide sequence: TGTGCCAGCAGCCCCGGAGGCGGGATGTTGTACGAGCAGTACGTC.

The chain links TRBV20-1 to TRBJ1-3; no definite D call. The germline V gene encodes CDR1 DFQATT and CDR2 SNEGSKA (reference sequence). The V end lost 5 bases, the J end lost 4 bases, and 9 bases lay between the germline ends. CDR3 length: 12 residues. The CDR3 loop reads CSALGSGNTIYF. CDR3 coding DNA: TGCAGTGCTCTGGGGTCCGGAAACACCATATATTTT.

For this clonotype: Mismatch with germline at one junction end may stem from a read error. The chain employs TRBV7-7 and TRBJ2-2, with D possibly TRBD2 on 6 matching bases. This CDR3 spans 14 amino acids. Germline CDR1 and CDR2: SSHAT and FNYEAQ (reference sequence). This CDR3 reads CASSLAGTTGELFF. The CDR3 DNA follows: TGTGCTAGCAGCTTAGCCGGGACTACCGGGGAGCTGTTTTTT. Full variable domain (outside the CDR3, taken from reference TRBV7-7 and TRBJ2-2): GAGVSQSPRYKVTKRGQDVTLRCDPISSHATLYWYQQALGQGPEFLTYFNYEAQPDKSGLPSDRFSAERPEGSISTLTIQRTEQRDSAMYRCASSLAGTTGELFFGEGSRLTVL.